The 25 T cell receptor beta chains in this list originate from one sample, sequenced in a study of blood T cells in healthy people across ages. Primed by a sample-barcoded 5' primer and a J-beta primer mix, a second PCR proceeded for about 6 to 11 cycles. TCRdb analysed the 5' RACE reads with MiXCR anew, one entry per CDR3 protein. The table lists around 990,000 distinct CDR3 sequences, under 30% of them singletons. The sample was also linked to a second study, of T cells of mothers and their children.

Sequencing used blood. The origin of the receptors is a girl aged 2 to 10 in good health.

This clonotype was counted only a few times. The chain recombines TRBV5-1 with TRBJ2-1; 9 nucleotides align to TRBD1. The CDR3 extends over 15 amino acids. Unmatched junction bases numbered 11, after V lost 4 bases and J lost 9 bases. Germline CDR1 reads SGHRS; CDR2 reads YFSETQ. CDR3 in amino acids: CASSLTQGASSEQFF. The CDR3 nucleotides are TGCGCCAGCAGCCTGACACAGGGGGCTTCAAGTGAGCAGTTCTTC.

The CDR3 reads CSASLAGRGNEQFF. CDR3 in DNA: TGCAGTGCTTCCCTGGCAGGGAGAGGAAATGAGCAGTTCTTC. This sequence joins TRBV20-1 and TRBJ2-1, with D tentatively TRBD1 or TRBD2 (5 bases each). V was clipped by 5 bases and J by 7 bases, with 18 bases between them. This CDR3 is built from 14 residues. Germline assignment: CDR1 DFQATT and CDR2 SNEGSKA (reference sequence).

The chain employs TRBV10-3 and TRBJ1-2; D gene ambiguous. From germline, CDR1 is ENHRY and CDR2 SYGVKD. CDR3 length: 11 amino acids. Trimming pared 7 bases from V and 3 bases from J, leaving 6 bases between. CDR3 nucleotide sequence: TGTGCCATCACCGACGACTATGGCTACACCTTC. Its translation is CAITDDYGYTF.

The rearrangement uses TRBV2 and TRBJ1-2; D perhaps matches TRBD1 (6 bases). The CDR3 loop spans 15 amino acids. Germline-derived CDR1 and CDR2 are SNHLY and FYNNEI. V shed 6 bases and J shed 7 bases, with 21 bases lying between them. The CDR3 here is CASREWTDPRGGYTF. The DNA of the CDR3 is TGTGCCAGCAGGGAATGGACAGACCCCCGAGGTGGCTACACCTTC.

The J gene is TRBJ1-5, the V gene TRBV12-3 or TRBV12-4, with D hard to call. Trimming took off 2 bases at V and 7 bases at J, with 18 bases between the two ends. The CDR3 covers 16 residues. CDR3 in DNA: TGTGCCAGCAGTTTAAGTGATCCGATGGTTATCCAGCCCCAGCATTTT. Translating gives CASSLSDPMVIQPQHF.

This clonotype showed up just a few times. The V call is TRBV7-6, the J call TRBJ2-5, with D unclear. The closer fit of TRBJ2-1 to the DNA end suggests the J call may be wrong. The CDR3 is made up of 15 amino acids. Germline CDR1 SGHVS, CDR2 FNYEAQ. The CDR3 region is CASSLAYVSSDEQFF. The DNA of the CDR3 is TGTGCCAGCAGCTTAGCGTATGTGTCGTCCGATGAGCAGTTCTTC.

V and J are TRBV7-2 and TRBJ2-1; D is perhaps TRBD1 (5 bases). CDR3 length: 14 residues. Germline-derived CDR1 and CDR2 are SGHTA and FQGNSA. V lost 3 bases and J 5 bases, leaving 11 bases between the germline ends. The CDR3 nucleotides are TGTGCCAGCAGCTTGACAGTAGGTAACAATGAGCAGTTCTTC. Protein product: CASSLTVGNNEQFF.

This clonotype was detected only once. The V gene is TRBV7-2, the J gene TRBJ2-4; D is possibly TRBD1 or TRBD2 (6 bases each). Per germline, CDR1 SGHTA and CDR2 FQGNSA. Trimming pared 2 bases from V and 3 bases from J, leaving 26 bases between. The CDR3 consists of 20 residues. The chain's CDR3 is CASSLYGGGAVDPIKNIQYF. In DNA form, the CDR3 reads TGTGCCAGCAGCTTATACGGAGGGGGAGCAGTGGACCCCATCAAAAACATTCAGTACTTC.

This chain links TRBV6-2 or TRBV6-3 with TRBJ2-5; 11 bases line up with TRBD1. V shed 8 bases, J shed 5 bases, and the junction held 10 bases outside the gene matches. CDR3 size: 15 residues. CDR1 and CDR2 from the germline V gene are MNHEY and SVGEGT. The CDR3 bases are TGTGCCAGCGCCGTGCGGACAGGGGGCGTGGAGACCCAGTACTTC. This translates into CASAVRTGGVETQYF.

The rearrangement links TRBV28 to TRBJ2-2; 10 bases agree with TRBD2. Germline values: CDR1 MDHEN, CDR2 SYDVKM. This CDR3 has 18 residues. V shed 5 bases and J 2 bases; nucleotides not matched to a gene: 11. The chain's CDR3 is CASSVSGRFHINTGELFF. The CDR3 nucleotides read TGTGCCAGCAGTGTTAGCGGGAGGTTCCATATTAACACCGGGGAGCTGTTTTTT.

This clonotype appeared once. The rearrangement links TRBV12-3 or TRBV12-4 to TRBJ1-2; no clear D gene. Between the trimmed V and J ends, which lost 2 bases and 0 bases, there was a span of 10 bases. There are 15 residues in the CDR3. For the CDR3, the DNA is TGTGCCAGCAGTTTACGGCAGAACTCTAACTATGGCTACACCTTC. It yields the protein CASSLRQNSNYGYTF.

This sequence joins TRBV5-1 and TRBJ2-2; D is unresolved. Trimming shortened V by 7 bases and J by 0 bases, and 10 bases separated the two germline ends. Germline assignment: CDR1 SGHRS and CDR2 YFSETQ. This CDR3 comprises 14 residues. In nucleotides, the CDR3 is TGCGCCAGCGCGGATACCCCGAACACCGGGGAGCTGTTTTTT. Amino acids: CASADTPNTGELFF.

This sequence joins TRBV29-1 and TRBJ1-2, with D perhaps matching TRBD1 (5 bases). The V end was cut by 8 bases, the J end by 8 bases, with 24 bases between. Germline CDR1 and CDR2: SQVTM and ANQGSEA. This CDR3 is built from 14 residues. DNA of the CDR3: TGCAGCATTGTGGGCAGGGCTAGAATTGGGGGCTACACCTTC. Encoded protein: CSIVGRARIGGYTF.

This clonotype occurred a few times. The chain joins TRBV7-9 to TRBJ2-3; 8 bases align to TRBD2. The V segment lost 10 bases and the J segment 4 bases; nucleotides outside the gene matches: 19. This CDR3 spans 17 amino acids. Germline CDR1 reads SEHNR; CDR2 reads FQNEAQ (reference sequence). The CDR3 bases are TGTGCCACGCCCGAAACGGGGGGGCAAGCCCCTCCAGATACGCAGTATTTT. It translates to CATPETGGQAPPDTQYF.

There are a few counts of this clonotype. The DNA of the CDR3 is TGCGCCAGCAGCCAATCATACGCCCCTCATCAGGCGTACTTC. Encoded protein: CASSQSYAPHQAYF. V gene TRBV4-1 combines with J gene TRBJ2-5; no clear D gene. V was shortened by 2 bases and J by 13 bases, with 20 bases between the two germline ends. CDR1 and CDR2 from the germline V gene are MGHRA and YSYEKL. The length of the CDR3 is 14 residues.

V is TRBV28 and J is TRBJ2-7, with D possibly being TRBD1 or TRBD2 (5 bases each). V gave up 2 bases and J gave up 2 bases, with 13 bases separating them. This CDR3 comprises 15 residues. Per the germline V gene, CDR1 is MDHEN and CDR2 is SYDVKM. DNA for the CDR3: TGTGCCAGCAGTTTAAGAGGGTGGGGCGCCTACGAGCAGTACTTC. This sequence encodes CASSLRGWGAYEQYF.

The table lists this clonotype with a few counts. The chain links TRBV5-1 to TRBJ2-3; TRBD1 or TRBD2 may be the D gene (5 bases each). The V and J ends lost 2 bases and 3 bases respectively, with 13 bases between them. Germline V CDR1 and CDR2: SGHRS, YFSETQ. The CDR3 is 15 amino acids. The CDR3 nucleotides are TGCGCCAGCAGCTTTTGGGACCGAGTGACAGATACGCAGTATTTT. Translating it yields CASSFWDRVTDTQYF.

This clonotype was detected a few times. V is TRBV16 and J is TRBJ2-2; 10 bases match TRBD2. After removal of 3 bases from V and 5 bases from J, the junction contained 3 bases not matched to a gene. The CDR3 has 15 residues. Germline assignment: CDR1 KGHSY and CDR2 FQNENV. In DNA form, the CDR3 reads TGTGCCAGCAGCCAGCGGACTAGCGGTACCGGGGAGCTGTTTTTT. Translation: CASSQRTSGTGELFF.

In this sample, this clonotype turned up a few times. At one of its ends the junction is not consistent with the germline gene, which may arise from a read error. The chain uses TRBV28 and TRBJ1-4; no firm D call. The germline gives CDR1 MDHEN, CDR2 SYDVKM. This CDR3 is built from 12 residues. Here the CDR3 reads CASSLGNEKLSF. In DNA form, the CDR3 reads TGTGCCAGCAGTTTGGGCAATGAAAAACTGTCTTTT.

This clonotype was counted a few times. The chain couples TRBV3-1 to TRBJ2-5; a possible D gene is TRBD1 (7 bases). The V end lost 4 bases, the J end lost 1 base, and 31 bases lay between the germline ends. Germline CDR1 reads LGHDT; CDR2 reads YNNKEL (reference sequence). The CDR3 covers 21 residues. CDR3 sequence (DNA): TGTGCCAGCAGCCTGTCCCCCTTTTCACTAGCCGCGACAGGGCCCCAAGAGACCCAGTACTTC. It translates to CASSLSPFSLAATGPQETQYF.

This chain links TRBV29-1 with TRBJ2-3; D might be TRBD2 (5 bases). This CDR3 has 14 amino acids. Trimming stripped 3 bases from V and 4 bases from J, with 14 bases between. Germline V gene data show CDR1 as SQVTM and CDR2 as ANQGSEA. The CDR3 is CSVDVLARSDTQYF. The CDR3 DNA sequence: TGCAGCGTTGATGTCCTAGCAAGGTCAGATACGCAGTATTTT.

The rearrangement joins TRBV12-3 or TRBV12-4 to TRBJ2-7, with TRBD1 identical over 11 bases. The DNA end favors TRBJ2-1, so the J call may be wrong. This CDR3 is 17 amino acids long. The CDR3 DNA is TGTGCCAGCAGTTCGAACCGCGGACAGGGGGCTGGTAATGAGCAGTTCTTC. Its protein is CASSSNRGQGAGNEQFF.

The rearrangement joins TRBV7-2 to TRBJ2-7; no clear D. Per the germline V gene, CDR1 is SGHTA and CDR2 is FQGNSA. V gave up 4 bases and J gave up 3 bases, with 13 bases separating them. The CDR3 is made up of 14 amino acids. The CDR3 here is CASSSAGFNYEQYF. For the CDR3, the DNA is TGTGCCAGCAGCTCCGCCGGTTTCAACTACGAGCAGTACTTC. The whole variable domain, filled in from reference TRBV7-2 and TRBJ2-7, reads GAGVSQSPSNKVTEKGKDVELRCDPISGHTALYWYRQSLGQGLEFLIYFQGNSAPDKSGLPSDRFSAERTGGSVSTLTIQRTQQEDSAVYLCASSSAGFNYEQYFGPGTRLTVT.

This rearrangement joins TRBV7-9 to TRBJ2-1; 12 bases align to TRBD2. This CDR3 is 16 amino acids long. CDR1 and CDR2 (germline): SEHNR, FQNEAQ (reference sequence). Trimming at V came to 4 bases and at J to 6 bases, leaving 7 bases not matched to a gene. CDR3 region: CASSSGSGLAGNEQFF. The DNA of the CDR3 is TGTGCCAGCAGCTCCGGATCGGGACTAGCGGGCAATGAGCAGTTCTTC.

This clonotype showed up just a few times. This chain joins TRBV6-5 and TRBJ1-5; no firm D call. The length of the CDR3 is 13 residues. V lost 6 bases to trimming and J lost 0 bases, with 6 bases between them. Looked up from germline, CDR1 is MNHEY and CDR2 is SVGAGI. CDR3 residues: CASRANSNQPQHF. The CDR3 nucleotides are TGTGCCAGCAGGGCTAATAGCAATCAGCCCCAGCATTTT.